One sample yielded the 17 T cell receptor beta chains listed below, sequenced in a study of blood T cells in healthy people across ages. The second PCR ran roughly 6 to 11 cycles with a sample-barcoded 5' primer and J-beta primers. MiXCR was run by TCRdb on the 5' RACE reads, yielding one entry per CDR3 protein. The profile shows 1.6 million or so distinct CDR3 sequences, about 32% of them singletons. The material sequenced was blood. These TCRs come from a woman in her 30s in good health.

This clonotype came up a few times. V is TRBV27 and J is TRBJ2-1; possibly TRBD2 for D (5 bases). From germline, CDR1 is MNHEY and CDR2 SMNVEV (reference sequence). Trimming stripped 8 bases from V and 6 bases from J, with 14 bases between. CDR3 length: 13 residues. CDR3 residues: CASRPLGSNEQFF. The DNA for the CDR3 is TGTGCCAGCCGGCCGCTGGGGAGCAATGAGCAGTTCTTC.

This chain uses TRBV27 with TRBJ1-6, with D perhaps TRBD1 (6 bases). V was shortened by 5 bases and J by 14 bases, with 16 bases between the two germline ends. Germline loops: CDR1 MNHEY, CDR2 SMNVEV (reference sequence). CDR3 length: 13 amino acids. This CDR3 is CASSPSANRALHF. CDR3 nucleotide sequence: TGTGCCAGCAGTCCCTCTGCCAACAGGGCCCTCCACTTT.

The rearrangement links TRBV24-1 to TRBJ2-1, with 8 positions matching TRBD1. CDR1 KGHDR and CDR2 SFDVKD come from the germline V gene. This CDR3 is 16 amino acids long. Losses at the gene ends were 0 bases for V and 9 bases for J; bases not matched to a gene: 9. CDR3 DNA sequence: TGTGCCACCAGTGATTTGGTTCGGGACAGGTCGGGTGAGCAGTTCTTC. The encoded protein is CATSDLVRDRSGEQFF.

This chain connects TRBV12-3 or TRBV12-4 to TRBJ2-7, with D possibly being TRBD2 (6 bases). This CDR3 comprises 14 residues. V was trimmed by 8 bases and J by 3 bases, leaving 17 bases between them. The CDR3 DNA is TGTGCCAGCGGAAAAGGTCGCGGGAACTACGAGCAGTACTTC. It encodes CASGKGRGNYEQYF.

About this clonotype: The junction departs from the called germline gene at one end, perhaps through a read error. The chain couples TRBV12-3 or TRBV12-4 to TRBJ2-3; D uncertain. The CDR3 is made up of 12 amino acids. CDR3 coding DNA: TGTGCCAGCAGTTTTTCCCCAGATGCGCAGTATTTT. This codes for CASSFSPDAQYF.

The chain combines TRBV20-1 with TRBJ2-7; 8 nucleotides line up with TRBD1. With V trimmed by 3 bases and J by 2 bases, 6 bases remained unmatched. Per germline, CDR1 DFQATT and CDR2 SNEGSKA (reference sequence). This CDR3 region has 14 residues. The CDR3, as DNA: TGCAGTGCTAGGTCGACAGGGGCTGCCTACGAGCAGTACTTC. Translation gives CSARSTGAAYEQYF.

The chain employs TRBV20-1 and TRBJ1-5; 7 positions agree with TRBD1. The germline CDR1 and CDR2 sequences are DFQATT and SNEGSKA (reference sequence). The CDR3 length is 17 residues. V shed 5 bases and J 1 base; nucleotides not matched to a gene: 14. CDR3 sequence reads: CSALTGEESWSNQPQHF. DNA for the CDR3: TGCAGTGCTCTCACAGGGGAAGAAAGTTGGAGCAATCAGCCCCAGCATTTT.

The V and J genes are TRBV20-1 and TRBJ2-1; 10 positions agree with TRBD1. Losses at the gene ends were 7 bases for V and 10 bases for J; bases not matched to a gene: 7. The CDR3 length is 12 residues. Looked up from germline, CDR1 is DFQATT and CDR2 is SNEGSKA (reference sequence). The CDR3 protein is CSVTGGTYEQFF. CDR3 DNA sequence: TGCAGTGTGACAGGGGGCACCTACGAGCAGTTCTTC.

As regards this clonotype: Relative to the germline gene, one junction end is altered; a read error may explain this. This CDR3 is CASSLRGEKRFF. The CDR3 DNA follows: TGTGCCAGCAGCTTAAGAGGGGAAAAACGGTTTTTT. The J gene is TRBJ1-4, the V gene TRBV14; a weak D match, TRBD1 (5 bases). CDR3 length: 12 residues. Germline V gene sequence: CDR1 SGHDN, CDR2 FVKESK.

The genes are TRBV12-3 or TRBV12-4 and TRBJ2-2; D ambiguous. With 3 bases removed from V and 4 bases from J, the gap between germline ends came to 6 bases. This CDR3 contains 13 residues. The CDR3 nucleotides are TGTGCCAGCAGTTTCAGGACCACCGGGGAGCTGTTTTTT. Its translation: CASSFRTTGELFF.

Comments on this clonotype: The junction differs from germline at one of its ends, possibly a read error. The chain carries TRBV29-1 and TRBJ2-3; D perhaps matches TRBD2 (6 bases). Germline V gene sequence: CDR1 SQVTM, CDR2 ANQGSEA. CDR3 length: 15 amino acids. This CDR3 is CSVRTREATTDAQYF. In DNA, the CDR3 is TGCAGCGTTCGGACGAGGGAGGCGACTACAGATGCGCAGTATTTT.

In its sample, this clonotype was seen a few times. Possible read error: a much larger clone is one base away. The chain has TRBV29-1 and TRBJ2-2; 9 positions agree with TRBD1. The CDR3 covers 14 residues. Unmatched junction bases numbered 7, after V lost 5 bases and J lost 6 bases. CDR1 and CDR2 (germline): SQVTM, ANQGSEA. CDR3 sequence (DNA): TGCAGCGTTAGGGAACAGGGGGCGTCCGGGGAGCTGTTTTTT. Protein product: CSVREQGASGELFF.

The chain couples TRBV12-3 or TRBV12-4 to TRBJ1-1; D uncertain. The CDR3 covers 13 residues. V was shortened by 5 bases and J by 2 bases, with 9 bases between the two germline ends. The CDR3 DNA sequence: TGTGCCAGCAGTGTATACAGTAACACTGAAGCTTTCTTT. Residues: CASSVYSNTEAFF.

The table lists this clonotype with a few counts. The V and J genes are TRBV20-1 and TRBJ2-7, with TRBD1 matching 9 bases. The germline V gene encodes CDR1 DFQATT and CDR2 SNEGSKA (reference sequence). The V segment lost 0 bases and the J segment 2 bases; nucleotides outside the gene matches: 11. This CDR3 is built from 17 residues. The CDR3 bases are TGCAGTGCTAGAGATCCGTACCGGGACAGGGCCCCCTACGAGCAGTACTTC. Translation gives CSARDPYRDRAPYEQYF.

The chain links TRBV11-1 to TRBJ2-1, with no clear D. CDR1 and CDR2 from the germline V gene are SGHAT and FQDESV (reference sequence). The CDR3 is made up of 15 amino acids. Trimming took off 2 bases at V and 5 bases at J, with 13 bases between the two ends. The DNA for the CDR3 is TGTGCCAGCAGCTTAACCGGTACGGGTCACAATGAGCAGTTCTTC. Protein sequence: CASSLTGTGHNEQFF.

The chain joins TRBV30 to TRBJ1-5; possible D gene TRBD1, 5 bases. CDR1 GTSNPN and CDR2 SVGIG come from the germline V gene (reference sequence). V lost 3 bases and J lost 7, with 13 bases in between. The CDR3 runs to 13 residues. As DNA, the CDR3 is TGTGCCTGGAGCCGGGACCAGGGACAGCCCCAGCATTTT. This codes for CAWSRDQGQPQHF. Filled out from reference TRBV30 and TRBJ1-5, the complete variable domain reads SQTIHQWPATLVQPVGSPLSLECTVEGTSNPNLYWYRQAAGRGLQLLFYSVGIGQISSEVPQNLSASRPQDRQFILSSKKLLLSDSGFYLCAWSRDQGQPQHFGDGTRLSIL.

The V gene is TRBV20-1, the J gene TRBJ2-7, with 7 bases identical to TRBD2. Unmatched junction bases numbered 15, after V lost 5 bases and J lost 2 bases. In germline, CDR1 is DFQATT, CDR2 SNEGSKA (reference sequence). This CDR3 spans 16 amino acids. CDR3: CSAQLKGRGYAYEQYF. The CDR3 nucleotides read TGCAGTGCTCAACTTAAGGGGAGGGGATACGCCTACGAGCAGTACTTC.